This is a list of T cell receptor beta chains from one sample in a study of blood T cells in healthy people across ages. TCRdb reanalysed the 5' RACE reads using MiXCR and keeps one entry per CDR3 protein. Here the sample spans some 1.7 million distinct CDR3 sequences, 28% being singletons. Sequencing was carried out using blood. The source is a woman aged 25 to 39 in good health. Both conserved end residues are part of each CDR3. The D gene is left open where the match is weak. Not all rows give a size; the values are once, few, many and, for expanded clones, a class.

D gene,V gene,J gene,clone size,CDR3 protein,CDR3 DNA
TRBD2,TRBV24-1,TRBJ2-7,-,CATSEAGRGGDEQYF,TGTGCCACCAGTGAGGCGGGGAGGGGAGGCGACGAGCAGTACTTC
TRBD1,TRBV20-1,TRBJ1-5,-,CSAALGGRDQPQHF,TGCAGTGCTGCCTTAGGGGGCCGGGATCAGCCCCAGCATTTT
-,TRBV5-1,TRBJ2-5,-,CASSLAGRAVEQYF,TGCGCCAGCAGCTTGGCCGGCAGGGCGGTTGAGCAGTACTTC
-,TRBV6-5,TRBJ2-2,few,CASSIEGKNTGELFF,TGTGCCAGCAGTATAGAGGGGAAGAACACCGGGGAGCTGTTTTTT
-,TRBV6-2/TRBV6-3,TRBJ2-7,-,CASSSPERQASHEQYF,TGTGCCAGCAGTTCTCCCGAGAGGCAGGCCAGCCACGAGCAGTACTTC
TRBD2,TRBV5-1,TRBJ2-1,-,CASSTGLGVEQFF,TGCGCCAGCAGTACGGGACTAGGGGTTGAGCAGTTCTTC
-,TRBV9,TRBJ2-5,-,CASSRAMAEETQYF,TGTGCCAGCAGCCGGGCTATGGCAGAAGAGACCCAGTACTTC
-,TRBV18,TRBJ2-5,many,CASSPRSGVRETQYF,TGTGCCAGCTCACCACGTTCAGGGGTCCGGGAGACCCAGTACTTC
-,TRBV5-1,TRBJ2-7,many,CASSGTGGDEQYF,TGCGCCAGCAGCGGTACTGGCGGGGACGAGCAGTACTTC
TRBD2,TRBV10-3,TRBJ2-5,-,CAISDHEAGYGETQYF,TGTGCCATCAGTGACCATGAAGCGGGATACGGAGAGACCCAGTACTTC
-,TRBV4-1,TRBJ1-5,-,CASSHYSNSNQPQHF,TGCGCCAGCAGCCATTACAGCAATAGCAATCAGCCCCAGCATTTT
-,TRBV11-2,TRBJ2-1,-,CASSLRNGGFYNEQFF,TGTGCCAGCAGCTTAAGGAACGGGGGCTTCTACAATGAGCAGTTCTTC
-,TRBV15,TRBJ2-1,-,CATSRPRYGGGDEQFF,TGTGCCACCAGCAGACCCAGGTACGGAGGGGGTGATGAGCAGTTCTTC
-,TRBV9,TRBJ1-2,-,CASSVEPGQGYGYTF,TGTGCCAGCAGCGTAGAGCCAGGGCAGGGGTATGGCTACACCTTC
TRBD2,TRBV4-3,TRBJ2-1,once,CASSLYTETSGYYNEQFF,TGCGCCAGCAGCCTATACACCGAGACTAGCGGGTACTACAATGAGCAGTTCTTC
-,TRBV27,TRBJ1-5,few,CASSLMDGYSNQPQHF,TGTGCCAGCAGTTTAATGGACGGATATAGCAATCAGCCCCAGCATTTT
-,TRBV4-1,TRBJ2-7,many,CASSQPASRAYEQYF,TGCGCCAGCAGCCAACCGGCTAGCAGGGCCTACGAGCAGTACTTC
-,TRBV15,TRBJ2-4,few,CATSPQVEAVSAKNIQYF,TGTGCCACCAGCCCCCAGGTGGAGGCCGTGTCAGCTAAAAACATTCAGTACTTC
-,TRBV12-5,TRBJ2-1,few,CASGKPAKQGHEQFF,TGTGCTAGTGGAAAGCCCGCCAAGCAGGGGCATGAGCAGTTCTTC
TRBD1,TRBV20-1,TRBJ2-7,many,CSAGQGKNSYEQYF,TGCAGTGCTGGACAGGGGAAGAACTCCTACGAGCAGTACTTC
TRBD2,TRBV7-2,TRBJ2-1,few,CASSLASGKLAGYNEQFF,TGTGCCAGCAGCTTAGCCTCCGGGAAACTAGCGGGCTACAATGAGCAGTTCTTC
TRBD1,TRBV20-1,TRBJ1-5,-,CSARTDRGNQPQHF,TGCAGTGCTAGAACCGACAGGGGCAATCAGCCCCAGCATTTT
-,TRBV19,TRBJ2-3,-,CASSMAGARNTQYF,TGTGCCAGTAGTATGGCGGGGGCCCGGAATACGCAGTATTTT
TRBD2,TRBV20-1,TRBJ2-5,many,CSARSLADGGETQYF,TGCAGTGCTAGGTCTCTAGCGGATGGAGGGGAGACCCAGTACTTC
-,TRBV5-6,TRBJ2-7,-,CASSLGPGRNEQYF,TGTGCCAGCAGCTTGGGACCGGGACGCAACGAGCAGTACTTC
-,TRBV29-1,TRBJ1-1,-,CSVVRGVTEAFF,TGCAGCGTAGTGAGGGGGGTCACTGAAGCTTTCTTT
TRBD1,TRBV7-9,TRBJ2-1,-,CASSLGTGMNNEQFF,TGTGCCAGCAGCTTAGGGACAGGGATGAACAATGAGCAGTTCTTC
-,TRBV14,TRBJ1-5,-,CASRNPPGSQPQHF,TGTGCCAGCAGAAACCCTCCGGGTAGCCAGCCCCAGCATTTT
-,TRBV6-5,TRBJ1-5,many,CASSYSRGAWPQHF,TGTGCCAGCAGTTACTCGCGGGGCGCCTGGCCCCAGCATTTT
TRBD1,TRBV29-1,TRBJ1-1,many,CSVEEAGGRTEAFF,TGCAGCGTTGAAGAGGCAGGGGGCAGGACTGAAGCTTTCTTT
TRBD1,TRBV7-3,TRBJ2-7,many,CASSPTGGSHEQYF,TGTGCCAGCAGCCCGACAGGGGGTAGCCACGAGCAGTACTTC
-,TRBV6-1,TRBJ1-4,-,CASSDGRREKLFF,TGTGCCAGCAGTGATGGAAGGAGGGAAAAACTGTTTTTT
-,TRBV2,TRBJ1-1,-,CASSSGYGDTEAFF,TGTGCCAGCAGTTCAGGGTATGGGGACACTGAAGCTTTCTTT
-,TRBV7-2,TRBJ2-5,-,CASGDQGGETQYF,TGTGCCAGCGGCGACCAAGGGGGGGAGACCCAGTACTTC
-,TRBV6-2/TRBV6-3,TRBJ2-7,-,CASYSGRGIYEQYF,TGTGCCAGCTATTCCGGCAGAGGCATCTACGAGCAGTACTTC
-,TRBV12-3/TRBV12-4,TRBJ2-2,few,CASSPGTERSGELFF,TGTGCCAGCAGCCCAGGGACGGAGCGAAGCGGGGAGCTGTTTTTT
TRBD2,TRBV4-3,TRBJ2-7,-,CASSQDAAGGFAYEQYF,TGCGCCAGCAGCCAAGATGCAGCGGGAGGATTTGCATACGAGCAGTACTTC
TRBD1,TRBV5-1,TRBJ1-2,-,CAGSMDRGVSYGYTF,TGCGCCGGCAGCATGGACAGGGGGGTTTCGTATGGCTACACCTTC
TRBD2,TRBV10-3,TRBJ2-2,-,CAGRSSGKNTGELLF,TGTGCCGGCCGCTCTAGCGGGAAGAACACCGGGGAGCTGTTGTTT
TRBD1,TRBV18,TRBJ1-2,-,CASSPRLPGQENYGYTF,TGTGCCAGCTCACCTAGGCTCCCGGGACAGGAAAACTATGGCTACACCTTC